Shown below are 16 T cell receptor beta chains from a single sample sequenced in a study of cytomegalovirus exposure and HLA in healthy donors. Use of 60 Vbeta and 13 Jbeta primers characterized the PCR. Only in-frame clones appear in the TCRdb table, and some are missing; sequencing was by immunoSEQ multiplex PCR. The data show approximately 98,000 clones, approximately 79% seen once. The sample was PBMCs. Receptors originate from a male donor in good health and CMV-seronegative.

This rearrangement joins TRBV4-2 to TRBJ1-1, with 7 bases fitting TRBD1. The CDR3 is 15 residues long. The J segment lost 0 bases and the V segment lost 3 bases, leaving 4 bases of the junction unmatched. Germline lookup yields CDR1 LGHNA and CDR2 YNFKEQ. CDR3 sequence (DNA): TGTGCCAGCAGCCAGGCGGGACAGTTGAACACTGAAGCTTTCTTT. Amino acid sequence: CASSQAGQLNTEAFF.

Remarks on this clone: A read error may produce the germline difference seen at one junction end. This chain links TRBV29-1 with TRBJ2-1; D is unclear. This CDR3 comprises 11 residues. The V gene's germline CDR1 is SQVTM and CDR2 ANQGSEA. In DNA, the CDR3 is TGCAGCGTGACGGTCTACAATGAGCGGTTCTTC. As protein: CSVTVYNERFF.

The CDR3 loop is CASSVAPGNTEAFF. The CDR3 bases are TGTGCCAGCAGCGTAGCTCCGGGGAACACTGAAGCTTTCTTT. The chain combines TRBV9 with TRBJ1-1; D uncertain. V shed 0 bases and J shed 1 base, with 7 bases lying between them. There are 14 residues in the CDR3. Germline CDR1 and CDR2: SGDLS and YYNGEE.

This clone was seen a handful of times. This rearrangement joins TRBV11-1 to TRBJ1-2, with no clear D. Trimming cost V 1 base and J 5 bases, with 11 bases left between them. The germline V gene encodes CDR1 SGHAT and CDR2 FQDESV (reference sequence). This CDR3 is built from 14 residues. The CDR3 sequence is CASSLESGKYGYTF. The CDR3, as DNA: TGTGCCAGCAGCTTAGAATCGGGGAAATATGGCTACACCTTC.

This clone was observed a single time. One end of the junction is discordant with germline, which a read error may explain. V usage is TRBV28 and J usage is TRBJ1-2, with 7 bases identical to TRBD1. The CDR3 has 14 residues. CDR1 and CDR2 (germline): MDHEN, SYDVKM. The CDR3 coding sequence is TGTGCCAGCACCGTTCCGGACAGGTGGGCTGGCTGCACCTTC. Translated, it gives CASTVPDRWAGCTF.

In nucleotides, the CDR3 is TGTGCCACACTAGCTCTTCACTCTGGGGCCAACGTCCTGACTTTC. Its protein is CATLALHSGANVLTF. V usage is TRBV6-1 and J usage is TRBJ2-6; a possible D gene is TRBD2 (6 bases). Trimming cost V 10 bases and J 0 bases, with 13 bases left between them. Germline CDR1 and CDR2: MNHNS and SASEGT. This CDR3 is 15 amino acids long.

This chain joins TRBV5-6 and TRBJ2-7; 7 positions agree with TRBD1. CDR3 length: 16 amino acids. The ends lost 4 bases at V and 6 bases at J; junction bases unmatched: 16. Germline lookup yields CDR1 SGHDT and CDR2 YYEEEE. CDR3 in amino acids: CASSRTGQVKIGEQYF. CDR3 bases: TGTGCCAGCAGCCGGACAGGACAGGTCAAAATCGGCGAGCAGTACTTC.

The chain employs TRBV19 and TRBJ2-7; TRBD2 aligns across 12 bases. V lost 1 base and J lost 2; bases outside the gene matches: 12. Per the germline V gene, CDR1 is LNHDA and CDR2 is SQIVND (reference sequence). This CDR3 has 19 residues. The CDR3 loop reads CASSIAPGLAGLPAYEQYF. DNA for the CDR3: TGTGCCAGTAGTATAGCACCGGGACTAGCGGGCCTTCCAGCCTACGAGCAGTACTTC. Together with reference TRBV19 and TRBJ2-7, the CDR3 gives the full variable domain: DGGITQSPKYLFRKEGQNVTLSCEQNLNHDAMYWYRQDPGQGLRLIYYSQIVNDFQKGDIAEGYSVSREKKESFPLTVTSAQKNPTAFYLCASSIAPGLAGLPAYEQYFGPGTRLTVT.

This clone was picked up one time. The CDR3 sequence is CASSLVSGGGTEAFF. The CDR3 nucleotides are TGTGCCAGCAGCTTGGTATCTGGGGGCGGTACTGAAGCTTTCTTT. The chain is built from TRBV5-8 and TRBJ1-1; D perhaps matches TRBD1 (6 bases). This CDR3 spans 15 amino acids. Germline assignment: CDR1 SGHTS and CDR2 YDEGEE. Trimming left V 0 bases short and J 5 bases short, with 14 bases between.

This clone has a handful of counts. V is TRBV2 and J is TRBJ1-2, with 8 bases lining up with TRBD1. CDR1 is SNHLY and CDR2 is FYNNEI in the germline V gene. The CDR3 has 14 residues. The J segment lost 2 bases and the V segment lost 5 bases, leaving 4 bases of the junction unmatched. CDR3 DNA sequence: TGTGCCAGCAGTCCAAACAGGGGGAACTATGGCTACACCTTC. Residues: CASSPNRGNYGYTF.

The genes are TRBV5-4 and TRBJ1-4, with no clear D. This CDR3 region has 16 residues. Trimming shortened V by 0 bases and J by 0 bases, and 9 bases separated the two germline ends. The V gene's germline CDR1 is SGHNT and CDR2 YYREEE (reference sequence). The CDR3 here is CASSLGPQTTNEKLFF. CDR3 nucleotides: TGTGCCAGCAGCTTGGGGCCACAGACAACTAATGAAAAACTGTTTTTT.

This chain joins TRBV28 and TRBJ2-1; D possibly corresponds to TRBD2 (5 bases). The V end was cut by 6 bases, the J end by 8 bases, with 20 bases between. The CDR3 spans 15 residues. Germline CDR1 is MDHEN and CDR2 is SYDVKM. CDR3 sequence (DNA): TGTGCCAGCAGCTGGGTGGGAGAAGGTATCTATGAGCAGTTCTTC. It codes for CASSWVGEGIYEQFF.

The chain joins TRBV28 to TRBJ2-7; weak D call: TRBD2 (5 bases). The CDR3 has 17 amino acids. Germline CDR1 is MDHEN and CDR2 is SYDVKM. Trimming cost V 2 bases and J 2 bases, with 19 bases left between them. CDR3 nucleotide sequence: TGTGCCAGCAGTTTAACGACGCGGGTCCCGAGTCCCTACGAGCAGTACTTC. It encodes CASSLTTRVPSPYEQYF.

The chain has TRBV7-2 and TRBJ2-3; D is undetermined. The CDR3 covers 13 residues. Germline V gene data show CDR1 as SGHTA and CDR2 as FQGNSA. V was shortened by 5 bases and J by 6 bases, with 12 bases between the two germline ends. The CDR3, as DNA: TGTGCCAGCAGCCCACATAGAGCGGATACGCAGTATTTT. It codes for CASSPHRADTQYF.

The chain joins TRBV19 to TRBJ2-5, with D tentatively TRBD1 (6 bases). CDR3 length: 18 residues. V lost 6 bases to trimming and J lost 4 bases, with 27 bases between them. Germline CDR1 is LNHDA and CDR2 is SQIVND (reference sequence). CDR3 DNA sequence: TGTGCCAGTAGCACCCGCCCTGCAGGGGCTGGGGGTCGAGAGACCCAGTACTTC. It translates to CASSTRPAGAGGRETQYF. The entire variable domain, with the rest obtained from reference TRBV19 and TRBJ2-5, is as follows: DGGITQSPKYLFRKEGQNVTLSCEQNLNHDAMYWYRQDPGQGLRLIYYSQIVNDFQKGDIAEGYSVSREKKESFPLTVTSAQKNPTAFYLCASSTRPAGAGGRETQYFGPGTRLLVL.

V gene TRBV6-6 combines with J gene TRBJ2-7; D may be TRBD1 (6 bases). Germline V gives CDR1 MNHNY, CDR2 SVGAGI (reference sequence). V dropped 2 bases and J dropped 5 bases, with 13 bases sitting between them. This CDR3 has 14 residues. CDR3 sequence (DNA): TGTGCCAGCAGTTACCTGGGACAAACCCACGAGCAGTACTTC. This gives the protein CASSYLGQTHEQYF.